Below, 13 T cell receptor beta chains from the same sample are listed, as sequenced in a study of blood T cell repertoires in COVID-19. Assay: immunoSEQ multiplex PCR; the TCRdb copy retains only in-frame clones and omits some. This table has roughly 120,000 clones, 85% appearing once. The source material was peripheral blood. These receptors all come from a human donor in a cohort sampled during active COVID-19.

This rearrangement joins TRBV6-4 to TRBJ2-7, with D unresolved. V was trimmed by 2 bases and J by 6 bases, leaving 14 bases between them. The CDR3 contains 14 residues. Germline V gene lookup returns CDR1 MRHNA and CDR2 SNTAGT. The CDR3 coding sequence is TGTGCCAGCAGTGACGCGGTCGGCGTCGGCGAGCAGTACTTC. Encoded protein: CASSDAVGVGEQYF.

This rearrangement joins TRBV20-1 to TRBJ2-2; the match to TRBD1 covers 8 bases. CDR3 length: 14 amino acids. J was trimmed by 3 bases and V by 3 bases; bases with no gene match: 3. Germline CDR1 and CDR2: DFQATT and SNEGSKA (reference sequence). This chain's CDR3 is CSASQGADTGELFF. In nucleotides, the CDR3 is TGCAGTGCTAGTCAGGGGGCGGACACCGGGGAGCTGTTTTTT.

The chain recombines TRBV6-1 with TRBJ2-1, with D tentatively TRBD2 (6 bases). The V gene's germline CDR1 is MNHNS and CDR2 SASEGT. Trimming removed 1 base at V and 8 bases at J, with 12 bases between. This CDR3 is 14 amino acids long. The CDR3 region is CASSEGWGRYEQFF. The DNA for the CDR3 is TGTGCCAGCAGTGAAGGATGGGGGAGGTATGAGCAGTTCTTC.

This clone showed up just once. The chain employs TRBV7-2 and TRBJ1-2; 10 bases are shared with TRBD1. The CDR3 is 16 amino acids. The junction had 8 bases not matched to a gene; V was cut back by 1 base and J by 6 bases. Germline CDR1 is SGHTA and CDR2 is FQGNSA. CDR3 in amino acids: CASSLVPGQGWNGYTF. CDR3 nucleotide sequence: TGTGCCAGCAGCTTAGTTCCGGGACAGGGGTGGAATGGCTACACCTTC.

In this sample, this clone turned up once. The chain joins TRBV6-2 or TRBV6-3 to TRBJ1-5, with D perhaps matching TRBD1 (6 bases). The CDR3 length is 16 residues. Trimming shortened V by 5 bases and J by 5 bases, and 19 bases separated the two germline ends. Germline V CDR1 and CDR2: MNHEY, SVGEGT. In nucleotides, the CDR3 is TGTGCCAGCAGTCTAGAAAACCAGGGGATGCATCAGCCCCAGCATTTT. Protein sequence: CASSLENQGMHQPQHF.

J is TRBJ2-7 and V is TRBV9; 10 bases line up with TRBD2. Germline loops: CDR1 SGDLS, CDR2 YYNGEE. The CDR3 runs 15 residues. V lost 3 bases, J lost 2 bases, and 5 bases stayed unmatched. CDR3 sequence (DNA): TGTGCCAGCAGCGAGTCTAGCGGGGGACCCTACGAGCAGTACTTC. As protein: CASSESSGGPYEQYF.

The CDR3 nucleotides read TGTGCCAGCAGTGCAGTACAGCAGTACTTC. It encodes CASSAVQQYF. V usage is TRBV2 and J usage is TRBJ2-7; D is uncertain. Per the germline V gene, CDR1 is SNHLY and CDR2 is FYNNEI. The CDR3 contains 10 residues. Trimming removed 4 bases at V and 8 bases at J, with 6 bases between.

The V gene is TRBV15, the J gene TRBJ1-2; TRBD1 agrees at 7 bases. The V gene's germline CDR1 is LNHNV and CDR2 YYDKDF (reference sequence). The CDR3 runs to 14 residues. The J segment lost 8 bases and the V segment lost 4 bases, leaving 10 bases of the junction unmatched. CDR3 in amino acids: CATSITGVGEGYTF. CDR3 in DNA: TGTGCCACCAGCATAACAGGGGTGGGTGAGGGCTACACCTTC.

This rearrangement joins TRBV6-2 or TRBV6-3 to TRBJ2-1; 9 bases match TRBD2. Trimming removed 6 bases from V and 4 bases from J; junction bases left unmatched: 10. This CDR3 is built from 16 residues. The germline CDR1 and CDR2 sequences are MNHEY and SVGEGT. CDR3 region: CASSPDSGGFYNEQFF. The DNA of the CDR3 is TGTGCCAGCAGCCCCGACAGCGGGGGGTTTTACAATGAGCAGTTCTTC.

V gene TRBV5-1 combines with J gene TRBJ2-7; the match to TRBD1 covers 11 bases. The CDR3 consists of 16 residues. Germline-derived CDR1 and CDR2 are SGHRS and YFSETQ. Trimming removed 0 bases from V and 2 bases from J; junction bases left unmatched: 4. The CDR3 DNA sequence: TGCGCCAGCAGCTTGGTTTCGGGACAGGGGGCCTACGAGCAGTACTTC. Translated, it gives CASSLVSGQGAYEQYF.

The CDR3 sequence is CASSVERGNQPQHF. CDR3 nucleotide sequence: TGTGCCAGCAGTGTTGAGAGGGGCAATCAGCCCCAGCATTTT. This chain links TRBV2 with TRBJ1-5; D is undetermined. Per germline, CDR1 SNHLY and CDR2 FYNNEI. V was cut by 4 bases and J by 2 bases, with 9 bases left in between. The CDR3 has 14 residues.

In this sample, this clone turned up once. This chain joins TRBV5-1 and TRBJ1-2; weak D call: TRBD1 (5 bases). Trimming pared 0 bases from V and 3 bases from J, leaving 15 bases between. Germline CDR1 and CDR2: SGHRS and YFSETQ. The CDR3 runs to 16 residues. The CDR3 reads CASSLDGGPGYYGYTF. Here the CDR3 DNA reads TGCGCCAGCAGCTTGGACGGGGGTCCAGGGTACTATGGCTACACCTTC.

This clone appeared a few times. V is TRBV7-2 and J is TRBJ1-5, with D perhaps matching TRBD1 (5 bases). The CDR3 runs to 15 residues. CDR1 and CDR2 from the germline V gene are SGHTA and FQGNSA. With 4 bases removed from V and 7 bases from J, the gap between germline ends came to 17 bases. As DNA, the CDR3 is TGTGCCAGCAGCTCGGGGGGGGGAAACTGGCAGCCCCAGCATTTT. This gives the protein CASSSGGGNWQPQHF.